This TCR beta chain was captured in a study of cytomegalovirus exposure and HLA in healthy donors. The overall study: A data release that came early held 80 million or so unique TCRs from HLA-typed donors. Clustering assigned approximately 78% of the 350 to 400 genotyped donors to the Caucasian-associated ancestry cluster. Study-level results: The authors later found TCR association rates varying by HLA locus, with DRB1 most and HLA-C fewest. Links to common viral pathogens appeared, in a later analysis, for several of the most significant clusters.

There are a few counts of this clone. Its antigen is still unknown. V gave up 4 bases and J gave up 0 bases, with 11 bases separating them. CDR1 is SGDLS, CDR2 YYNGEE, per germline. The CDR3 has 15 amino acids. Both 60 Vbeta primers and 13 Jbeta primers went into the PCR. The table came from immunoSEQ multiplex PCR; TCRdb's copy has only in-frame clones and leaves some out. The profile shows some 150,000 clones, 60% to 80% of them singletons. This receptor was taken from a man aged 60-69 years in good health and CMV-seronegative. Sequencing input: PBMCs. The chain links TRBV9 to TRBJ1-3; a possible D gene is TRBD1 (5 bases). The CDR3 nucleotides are TGTGCCAGCAGCCCACACGACAGCTCTGGAAACACCATATATTTT. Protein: CASSPHDSSGNTIYF.